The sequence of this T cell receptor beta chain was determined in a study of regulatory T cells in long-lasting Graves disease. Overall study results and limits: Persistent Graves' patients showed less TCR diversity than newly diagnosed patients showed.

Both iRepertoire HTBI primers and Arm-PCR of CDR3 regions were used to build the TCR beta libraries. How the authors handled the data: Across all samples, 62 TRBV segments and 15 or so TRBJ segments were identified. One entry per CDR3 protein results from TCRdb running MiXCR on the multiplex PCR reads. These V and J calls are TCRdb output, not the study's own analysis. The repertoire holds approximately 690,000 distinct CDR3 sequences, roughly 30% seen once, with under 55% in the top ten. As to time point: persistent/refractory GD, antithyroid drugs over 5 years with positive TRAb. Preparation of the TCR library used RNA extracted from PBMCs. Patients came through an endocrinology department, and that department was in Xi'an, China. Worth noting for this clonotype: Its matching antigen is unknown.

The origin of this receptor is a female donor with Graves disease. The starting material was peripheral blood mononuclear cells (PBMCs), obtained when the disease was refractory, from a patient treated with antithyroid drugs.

CDR3 amino acids: CASSEGPGQGFPGELFF. As DNA, the CDR3 is TGTGCCAGCAGTGAGGGACCGGGACAAGGGTTTCCCGGGGAGCTGTTTTTT. The V and J genes are TRBV6-2 or TRBV6-3 and TRBJ2-2; a possible D gene is TRBD1 (6 bases). Germline V gives CDR1 MNHEY, CDR2 SVGEGT. CDR3 length: 17 amino acids. Deletions cut 5 bases from V and 6 bases from J, with 22 bases between.